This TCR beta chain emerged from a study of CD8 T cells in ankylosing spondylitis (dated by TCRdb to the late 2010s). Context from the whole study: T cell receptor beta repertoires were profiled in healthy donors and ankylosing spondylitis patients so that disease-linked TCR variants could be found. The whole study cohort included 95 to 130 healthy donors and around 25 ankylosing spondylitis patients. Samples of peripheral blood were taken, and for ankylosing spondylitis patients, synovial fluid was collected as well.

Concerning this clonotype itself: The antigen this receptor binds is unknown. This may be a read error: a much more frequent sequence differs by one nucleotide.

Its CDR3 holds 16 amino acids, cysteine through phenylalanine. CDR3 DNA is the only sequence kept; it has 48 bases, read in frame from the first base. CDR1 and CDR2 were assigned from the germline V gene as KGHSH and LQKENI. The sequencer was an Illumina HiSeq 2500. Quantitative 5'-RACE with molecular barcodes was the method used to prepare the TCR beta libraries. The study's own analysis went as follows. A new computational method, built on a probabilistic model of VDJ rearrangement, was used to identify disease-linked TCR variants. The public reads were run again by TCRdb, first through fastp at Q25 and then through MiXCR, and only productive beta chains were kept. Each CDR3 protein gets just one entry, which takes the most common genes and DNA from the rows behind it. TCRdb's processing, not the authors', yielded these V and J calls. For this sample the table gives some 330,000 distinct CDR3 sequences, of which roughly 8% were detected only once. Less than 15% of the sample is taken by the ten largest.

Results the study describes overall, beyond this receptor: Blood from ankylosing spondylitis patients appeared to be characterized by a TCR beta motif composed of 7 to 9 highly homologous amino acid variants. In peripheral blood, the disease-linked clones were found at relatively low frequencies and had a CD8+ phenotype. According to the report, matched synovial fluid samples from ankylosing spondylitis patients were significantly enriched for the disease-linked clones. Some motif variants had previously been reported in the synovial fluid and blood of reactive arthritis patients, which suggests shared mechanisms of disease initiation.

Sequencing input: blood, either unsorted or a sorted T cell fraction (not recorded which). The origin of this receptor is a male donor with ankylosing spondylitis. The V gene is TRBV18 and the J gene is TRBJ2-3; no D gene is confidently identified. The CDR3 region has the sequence CASSPAAVSAGDTRYF. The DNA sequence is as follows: TGTGCCAGCTCACCAGCGGCCGTGAGTGCCGGAGATACGCGGTATTTT.